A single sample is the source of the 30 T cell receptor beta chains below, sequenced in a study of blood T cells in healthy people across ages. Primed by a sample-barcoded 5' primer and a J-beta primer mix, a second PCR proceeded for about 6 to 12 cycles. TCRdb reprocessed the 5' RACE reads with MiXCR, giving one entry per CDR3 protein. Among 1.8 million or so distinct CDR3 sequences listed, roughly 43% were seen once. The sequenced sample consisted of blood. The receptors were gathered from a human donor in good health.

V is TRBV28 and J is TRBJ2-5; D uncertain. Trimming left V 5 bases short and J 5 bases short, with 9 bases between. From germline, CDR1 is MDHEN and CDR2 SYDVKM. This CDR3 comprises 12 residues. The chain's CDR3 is CASSPFVETQYF. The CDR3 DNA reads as TGTGCCAGCAGTCCTTTCGTGGAGACCCAGTACTTC.

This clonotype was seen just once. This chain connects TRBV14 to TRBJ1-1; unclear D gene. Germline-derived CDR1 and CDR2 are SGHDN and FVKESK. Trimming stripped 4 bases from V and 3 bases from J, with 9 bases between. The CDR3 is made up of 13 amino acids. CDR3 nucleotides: TGTGCCAGCAGCCTATGGGTGTACACTGAAGCTTTCTTT. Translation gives CASSLWVYTEAFF.

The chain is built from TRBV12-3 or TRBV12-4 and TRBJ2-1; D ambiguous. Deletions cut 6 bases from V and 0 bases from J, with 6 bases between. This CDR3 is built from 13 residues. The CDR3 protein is CASRVSSYNEQFF. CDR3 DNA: TGTGCCAGCAGGGTAAGCTCCTACAATGAGCAGTTCTTC.

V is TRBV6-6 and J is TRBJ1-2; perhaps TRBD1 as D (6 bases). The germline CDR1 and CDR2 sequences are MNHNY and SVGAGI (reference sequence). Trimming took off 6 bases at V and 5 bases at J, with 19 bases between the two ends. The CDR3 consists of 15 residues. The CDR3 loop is CASRGGSEGEYGYTF. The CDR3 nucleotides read TGTGCCAGCAGAGGCGGATCCGAGGGGGAATATGGCTACACCTTC.

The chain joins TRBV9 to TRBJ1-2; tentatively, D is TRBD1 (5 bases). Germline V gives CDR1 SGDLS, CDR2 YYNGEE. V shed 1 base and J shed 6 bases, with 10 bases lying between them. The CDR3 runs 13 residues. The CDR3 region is CASSVQGLDGYTF. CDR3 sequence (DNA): TGTGCCAGCAGCGTACAGGGTTTGGATGGCTACACCTTC.

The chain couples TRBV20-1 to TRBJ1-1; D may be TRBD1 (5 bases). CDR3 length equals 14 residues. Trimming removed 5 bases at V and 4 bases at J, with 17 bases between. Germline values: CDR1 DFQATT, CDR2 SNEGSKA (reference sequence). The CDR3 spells CSAYPGTSSTEAFF. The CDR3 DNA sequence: TGCAGTGCTTACCCCGGGACCTCGAGCACTGAAGCTTTCTTT.

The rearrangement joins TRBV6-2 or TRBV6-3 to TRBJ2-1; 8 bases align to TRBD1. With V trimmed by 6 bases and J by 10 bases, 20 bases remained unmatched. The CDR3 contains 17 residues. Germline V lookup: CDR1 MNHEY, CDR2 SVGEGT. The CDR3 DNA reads TGTGCCAGCAGCAAAAGGACAGGGCTTACCCCCACACACGAGCAGTTCTTC. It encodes CASSKRTGLTPTHEQFF.

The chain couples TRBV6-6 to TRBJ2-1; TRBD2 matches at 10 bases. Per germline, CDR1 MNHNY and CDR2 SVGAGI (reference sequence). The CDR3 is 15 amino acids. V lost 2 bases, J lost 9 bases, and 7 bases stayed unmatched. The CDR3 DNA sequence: TGTGCCAGCAGTTACGTAAGCGGGGGGGCGCGTGAGCAGTTCTTC. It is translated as CASSYVSGGAREQFF.

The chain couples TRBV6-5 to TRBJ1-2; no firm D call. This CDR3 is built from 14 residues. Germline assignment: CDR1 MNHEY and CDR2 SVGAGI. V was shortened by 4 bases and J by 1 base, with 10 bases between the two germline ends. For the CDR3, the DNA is TGTGCCAGCAGTTCCGGCCGGGGTAACTATGGCTACACCTTC. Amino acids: CASSSGRGNYGYTF.

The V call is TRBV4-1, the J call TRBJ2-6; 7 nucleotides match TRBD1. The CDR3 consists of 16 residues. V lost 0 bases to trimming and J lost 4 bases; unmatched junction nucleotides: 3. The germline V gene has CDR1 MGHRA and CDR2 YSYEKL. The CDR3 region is CASSQDDRVGANVLTF. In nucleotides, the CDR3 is TGCGCCAGCAGCCAAGACGACAGGGTCGGGGCCAACGTCCTGACTTTC.

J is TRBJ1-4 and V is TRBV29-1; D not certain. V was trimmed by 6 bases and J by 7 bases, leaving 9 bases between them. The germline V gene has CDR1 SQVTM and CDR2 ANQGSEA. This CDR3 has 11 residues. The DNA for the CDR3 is TGCAGCGTCGTAACGGGTGAAAAACTGTTTTTT. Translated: CSVVTGEKLFF.

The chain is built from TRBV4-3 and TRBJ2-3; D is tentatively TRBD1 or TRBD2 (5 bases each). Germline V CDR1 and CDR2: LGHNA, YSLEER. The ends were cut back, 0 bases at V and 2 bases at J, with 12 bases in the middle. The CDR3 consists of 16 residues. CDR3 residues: CASSQDGTGYTDTQYF. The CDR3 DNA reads TGCGCCAGCAGCCAAGATGGGACGGGATACACAGATACGCAGTATTTT.

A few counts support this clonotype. CDR3 region: CSVYSGGPYTDTQYF. The CDR3 nucleotides read TGCAGCGTTTATAGCGGGGGCCCCTACACAGATACGCAGTATTTT. The V call is TRBV29-1, the J call TRBJ2-3, with TRBD2 identical over 9 bases. This CDR3 has 15 amino acids. Per germline, CDR1 SQVTM and CDR2 ANQGSEA. The trim removed 5 bases at V and 2 bases at J, leaving 8 bases unmatched.

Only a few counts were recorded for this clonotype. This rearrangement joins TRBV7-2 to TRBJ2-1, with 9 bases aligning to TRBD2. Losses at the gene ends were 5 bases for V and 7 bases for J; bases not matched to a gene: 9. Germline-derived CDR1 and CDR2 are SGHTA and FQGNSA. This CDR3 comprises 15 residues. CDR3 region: CASSPLAGDKNEQFF. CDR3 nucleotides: TGTGCCAGCAGCCCGTTAGCGGGGGACAAGAATGAGCAGTTCTTC.

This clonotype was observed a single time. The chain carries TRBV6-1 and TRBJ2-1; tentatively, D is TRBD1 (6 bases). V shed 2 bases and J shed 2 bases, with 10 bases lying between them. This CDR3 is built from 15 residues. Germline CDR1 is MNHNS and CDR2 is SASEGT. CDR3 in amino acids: CASSEYQGPYNEQFF. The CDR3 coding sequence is TGTGCCAGCAGTGAATATCAGGGGCCCTACAATGAGCAGTTCTTC.

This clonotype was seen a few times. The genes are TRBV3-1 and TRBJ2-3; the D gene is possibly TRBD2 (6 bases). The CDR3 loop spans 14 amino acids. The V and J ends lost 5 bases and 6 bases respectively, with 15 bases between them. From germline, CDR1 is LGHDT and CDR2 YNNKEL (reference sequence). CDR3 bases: TGTGCCAGCAGCGATGGGACTTCATCGGATACGCAGTATTTT. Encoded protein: CASSDGTSSDTQYF.

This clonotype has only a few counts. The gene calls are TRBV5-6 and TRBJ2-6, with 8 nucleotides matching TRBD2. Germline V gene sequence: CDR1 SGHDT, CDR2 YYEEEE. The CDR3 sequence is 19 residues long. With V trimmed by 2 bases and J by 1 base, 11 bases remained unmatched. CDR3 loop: CASSLAGTGGTSGANVLTF. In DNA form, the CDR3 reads TGTGCCAGCAGCTTAGCAGGGACGGGAGGGACTTCTGGGGCCAACGTCCTGACTTTC. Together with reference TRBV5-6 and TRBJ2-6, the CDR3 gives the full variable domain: DAGVTQSPTHLIKTRGQQVTLRCSPKSGHDTVSWYQQALGQGPQFIFQYYEEEERQRGNFPDRFSGHQFPNYSSELNVNALLLGDSALYLCASSLAGTGGTSGANVLTFGAGSRLTVL.

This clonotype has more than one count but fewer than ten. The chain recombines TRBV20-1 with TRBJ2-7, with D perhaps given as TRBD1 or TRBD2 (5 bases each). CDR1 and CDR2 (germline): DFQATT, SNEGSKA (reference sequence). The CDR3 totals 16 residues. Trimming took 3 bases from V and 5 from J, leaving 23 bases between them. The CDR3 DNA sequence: TGCAGTGCTAGCCCCAGAGAGGGGTCCTTGGATGACGAGCAGTACTTC. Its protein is CSASPREGSLDDEQYF.

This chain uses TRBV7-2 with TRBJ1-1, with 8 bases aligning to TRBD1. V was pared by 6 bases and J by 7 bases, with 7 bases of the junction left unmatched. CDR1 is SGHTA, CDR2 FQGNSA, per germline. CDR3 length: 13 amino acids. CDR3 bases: TGTGCCAGCAGTCTCAGGGGGCAGCATGAAGCTTTCTTT. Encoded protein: CASSLRGQHEAFF.

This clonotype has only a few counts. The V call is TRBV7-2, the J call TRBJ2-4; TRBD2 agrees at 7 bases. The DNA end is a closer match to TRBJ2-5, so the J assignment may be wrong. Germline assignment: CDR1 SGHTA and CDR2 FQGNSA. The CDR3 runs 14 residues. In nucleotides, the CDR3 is TGTGCCAGCAGCTTCTGGGAGGGACTGGAGACCCAGTACTTC. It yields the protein CASSFWEGLETQYF.

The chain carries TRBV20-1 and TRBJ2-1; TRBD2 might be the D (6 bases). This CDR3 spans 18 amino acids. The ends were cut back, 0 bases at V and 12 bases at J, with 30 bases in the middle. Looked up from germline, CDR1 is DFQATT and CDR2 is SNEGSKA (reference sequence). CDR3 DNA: TGCAGTGCTAGAGATAGTCGACACGGAGGGTCACTCATGATCGGGCAGTTCTTC. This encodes CSARDSRHGGSLMIGQFF.

CDR3 DNA sequence: TGTGCCAGCAGCTTGGATCGGGGGGGAGGAGATACGCAGTATTTT. Encoded protein: CASSLDRGGGDTQYF. The chain couples TRBV5-6 to TRBJ2-3; 8 bases are shared with TRBD2. This CDR3 has 15 residues. CDR1 is SGHDT, CDR2 YYEEEE, per germline. The ends lost 0 bases at V and 5 bases at J; junction bases unmatched: 5. Filled out from reference TRBV5-6 and TRBJ2-3, the complete variable domain reads DAGVTQSPTHLIKTRGQQVTLRCSPKSGHDTVSWYQQALGQGPQFIFQYYEEEERQRGNFPDRFSGHQFPNYSSELNVNALLLGDSALYLCASSLDRGGGDTQYFGPGTRLTVL.

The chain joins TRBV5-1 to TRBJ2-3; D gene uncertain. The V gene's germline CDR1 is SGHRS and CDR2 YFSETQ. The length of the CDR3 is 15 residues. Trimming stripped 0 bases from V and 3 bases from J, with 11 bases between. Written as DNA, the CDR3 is TGCGCCAGCAGCTTGGACCAGGAATCGACAGATACGCAGTATTTT. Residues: CASSLDQESTDTQYF. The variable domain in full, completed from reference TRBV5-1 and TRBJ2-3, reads KAGVTQTPRYLIKTRGQQVTLSCSPISGHRSVSWYQQTPGQGLQFLFEYFSETQRNKGNFPGRFSGRQFSNSRSEMNVSTLELGDSALYLCASSLDQESTDTQYFGPGTRLTVL.

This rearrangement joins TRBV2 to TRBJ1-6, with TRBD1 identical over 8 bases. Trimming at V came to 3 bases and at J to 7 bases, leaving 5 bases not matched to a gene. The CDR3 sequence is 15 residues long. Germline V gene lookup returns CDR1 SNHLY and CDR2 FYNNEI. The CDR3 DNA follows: TGTGCCAGCAGTGAGACGGACAGGGAGAATTCACCCCTCCACTTT. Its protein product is CASSETDRENSPLHF.

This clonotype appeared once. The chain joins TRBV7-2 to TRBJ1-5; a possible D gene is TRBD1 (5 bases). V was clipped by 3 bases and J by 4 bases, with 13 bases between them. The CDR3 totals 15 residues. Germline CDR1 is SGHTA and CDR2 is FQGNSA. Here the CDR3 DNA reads TGTGCCAGCAGCTTGAGCGACAGAGAGAATCAGCCCCAGCATTTT. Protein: CASSLSDRENQPQHF. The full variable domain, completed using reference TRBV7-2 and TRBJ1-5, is GAGVSQSPSNKVTEKGKDVELRCDPISGHTALYWYRQSLGQGLEFLIYFQGNSAPDKSGLPSDRFSAERTGGSVSTLTIQRTQQEDSAVYLCASSLSDRENQPQHFGDGTRLSIL.

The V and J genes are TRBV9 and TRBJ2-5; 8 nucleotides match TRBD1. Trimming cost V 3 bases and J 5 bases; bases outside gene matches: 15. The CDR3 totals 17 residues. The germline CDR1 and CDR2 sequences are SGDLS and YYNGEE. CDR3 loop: CASSGHPGGAGRETQYF. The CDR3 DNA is TGTGCCAGCAGCGGCCATCCAGGGGGCGCAGGTCGGGAGACCCAGTACTTC.

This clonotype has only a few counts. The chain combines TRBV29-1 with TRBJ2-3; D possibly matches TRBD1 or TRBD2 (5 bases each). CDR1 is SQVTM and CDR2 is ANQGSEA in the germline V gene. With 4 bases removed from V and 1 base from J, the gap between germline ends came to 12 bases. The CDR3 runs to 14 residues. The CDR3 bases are TGCAGCGTTGCCGTGACGGGGCGCACAGATACGCAGTATTTT. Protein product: CSVAVTGRTDTQYF.

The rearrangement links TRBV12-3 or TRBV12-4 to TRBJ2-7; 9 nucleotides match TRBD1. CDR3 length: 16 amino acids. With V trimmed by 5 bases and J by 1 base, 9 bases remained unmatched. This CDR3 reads CASSPGTGMGSYEQYF. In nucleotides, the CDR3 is TGTGCCAGCAGTCCCGGGACAGGGATGGGGTCCTACGAGCAGTACTTC.

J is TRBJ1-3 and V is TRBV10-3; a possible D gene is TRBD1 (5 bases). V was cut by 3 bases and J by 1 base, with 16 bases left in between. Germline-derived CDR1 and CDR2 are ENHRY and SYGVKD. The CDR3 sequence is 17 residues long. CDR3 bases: TGTGCCATCAGTGACCCTGGGACGGGGACTTCTGGAAACACCATATATTTT. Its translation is CAISDPGTGTSGNTIYF.

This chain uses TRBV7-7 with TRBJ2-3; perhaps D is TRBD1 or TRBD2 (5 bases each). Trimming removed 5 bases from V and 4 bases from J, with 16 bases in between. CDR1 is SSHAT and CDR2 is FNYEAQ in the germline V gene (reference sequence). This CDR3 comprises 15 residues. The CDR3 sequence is CASSPGAFLSDTQYF. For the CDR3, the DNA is TGTGCCAGCAGCCCCGGGGCCTTTCTATCAGATACGCAGTATTTT.